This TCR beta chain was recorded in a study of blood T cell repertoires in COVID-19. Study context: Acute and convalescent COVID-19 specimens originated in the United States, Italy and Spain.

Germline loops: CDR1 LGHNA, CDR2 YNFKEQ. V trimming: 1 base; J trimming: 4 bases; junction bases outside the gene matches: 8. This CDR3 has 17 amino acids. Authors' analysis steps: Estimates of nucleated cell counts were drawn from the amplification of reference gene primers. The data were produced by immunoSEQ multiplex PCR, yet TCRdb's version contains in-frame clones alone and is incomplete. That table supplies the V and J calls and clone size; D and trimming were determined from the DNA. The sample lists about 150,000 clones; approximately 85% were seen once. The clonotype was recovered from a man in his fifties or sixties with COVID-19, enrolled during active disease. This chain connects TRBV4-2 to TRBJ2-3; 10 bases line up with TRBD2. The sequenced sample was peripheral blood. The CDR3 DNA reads TGTGCCAGCAGCCAAGGGCTAGCGGGAGCTTTAGCAGATACGCAGTATTTT. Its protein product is CASSQGLAGALADTQYF.